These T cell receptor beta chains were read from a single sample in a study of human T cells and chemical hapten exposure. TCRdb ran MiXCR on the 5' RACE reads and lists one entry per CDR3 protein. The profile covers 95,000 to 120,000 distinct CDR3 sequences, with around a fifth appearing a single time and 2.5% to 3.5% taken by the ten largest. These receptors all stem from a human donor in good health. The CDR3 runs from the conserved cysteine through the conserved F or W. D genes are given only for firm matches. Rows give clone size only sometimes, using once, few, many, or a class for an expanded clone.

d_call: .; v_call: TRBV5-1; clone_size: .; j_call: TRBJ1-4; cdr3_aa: CASSLEINEKLFF; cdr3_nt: TGCGCCAGCAGCTTGGAGATTAATGAAAAACTGTTTTTT
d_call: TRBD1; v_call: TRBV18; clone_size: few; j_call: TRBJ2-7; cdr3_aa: CASSVGRTGGEQYF; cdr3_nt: TGTGCCAGCTCTGTGGGTCGGACAGGGGGTGAGCAGTACTTC
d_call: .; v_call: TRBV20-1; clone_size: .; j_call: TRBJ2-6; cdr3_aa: CSAAAGANVLTF; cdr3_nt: TGCAGTGCGGCGGCTGGGGCCAACGTCCTGACTTTC
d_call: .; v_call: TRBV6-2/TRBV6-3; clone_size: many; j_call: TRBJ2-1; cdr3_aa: CASSYMGVEQFF; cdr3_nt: TGTGCCAGCAGTTACATGGGCGTAGAGCAGTTCTTC
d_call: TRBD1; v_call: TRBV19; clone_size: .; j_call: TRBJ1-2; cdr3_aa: CASSRGTGDLNYGYTF; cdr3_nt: TGTGCCAGTAGTAGAGGGACAGGCGACCTTAACTATGGCTACACCTTC
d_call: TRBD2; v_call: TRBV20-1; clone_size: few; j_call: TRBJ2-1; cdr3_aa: CSAQPSGSIGYNEQFF; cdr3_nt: TGCAGTGCACAACCTAGCGGGAGTATTGGGTACAATGAGCAGTTCTTC
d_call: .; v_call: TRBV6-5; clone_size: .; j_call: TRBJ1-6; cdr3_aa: CASSTPYSPLHF; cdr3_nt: TGTGCCAGCAGTACCCCCTATTCACCCCTCCACTTT
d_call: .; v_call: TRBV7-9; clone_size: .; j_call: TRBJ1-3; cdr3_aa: CASSNQGSSGNTIYF; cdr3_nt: TGTGCCAGCAGCAATCAGGGGAGCTCTGGAAACACCATATATTTT
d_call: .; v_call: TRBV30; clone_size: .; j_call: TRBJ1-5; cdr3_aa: CAWSGVGVVSNQPQHF; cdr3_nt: TGTGCCTGGAGTGGGGTAGGGGTCGTGAGCAATCAGCCCCAGCATTTT
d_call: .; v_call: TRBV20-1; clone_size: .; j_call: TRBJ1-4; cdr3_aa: CSASGDEKLFF; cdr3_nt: TGCAGTGCTTCAGGGGATGAAAAACTGTTTTTT
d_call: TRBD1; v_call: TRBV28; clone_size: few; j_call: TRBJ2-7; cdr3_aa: CASYDRGSDEQYF; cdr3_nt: TGTGCCAGTTACGACAGGGGATCCGACGAGCAGTACTTC
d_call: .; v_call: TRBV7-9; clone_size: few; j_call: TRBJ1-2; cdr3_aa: CASSLNMSPQGNYGYTF; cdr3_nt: TGTGCCAGCAGCTTGAATATGTCCCCTCAGGGAAACTATGGCTACACCTTC
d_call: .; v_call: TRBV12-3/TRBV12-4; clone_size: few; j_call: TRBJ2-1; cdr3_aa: CASRKGLNEQFF; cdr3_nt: TGTGCCAGCAGAAAGGGACTCAATGAGCAGTTCTTC
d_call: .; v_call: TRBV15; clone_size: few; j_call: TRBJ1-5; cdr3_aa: CATSRVPSGPQHF; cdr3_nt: TGTGCCACCAGCAGAGTTCCATCTGGGCCCCAGCATTTT
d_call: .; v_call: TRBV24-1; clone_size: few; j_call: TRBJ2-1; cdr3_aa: CATSDPGAYNEQFF; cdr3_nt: TGTGCCACCAGTGATCCCGGGGCCTACAATGAGCAGTTCTTC
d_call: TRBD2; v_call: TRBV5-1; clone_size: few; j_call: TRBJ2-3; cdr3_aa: CASSLDPFGGATDTQYF; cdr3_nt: TGCGCCAGCAGCTTGGACCCTTTCGGGGGGGCGACAGATACGCAGTATTTT
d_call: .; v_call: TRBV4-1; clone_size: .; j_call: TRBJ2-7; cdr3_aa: CASSAVAAYEQYF; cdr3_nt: TGCGCCAGCAGCGCGGTAGCGGCCTACGAGCAGTACTTC
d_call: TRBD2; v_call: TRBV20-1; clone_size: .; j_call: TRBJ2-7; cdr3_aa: CSARDPSGDYEQYF; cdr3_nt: TGCAGTGCTAGAGATCCTAGCGGAGACTACGAGCAGTACTTC
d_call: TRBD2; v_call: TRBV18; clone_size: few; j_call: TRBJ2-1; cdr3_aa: CASSPAGGSSSYNEQFF; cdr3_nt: TGTGCCAGCTCACCGGCCGGGGGGTCGAGCTCCTACAATGAGCAGTTCTTC
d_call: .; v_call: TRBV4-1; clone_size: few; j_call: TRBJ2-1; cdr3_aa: CASSQPQRAVNEQFF; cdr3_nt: TGCGCCAGCAGCCAGCCCCAGCGGGCGGTTAATGAGCAGTTCTTC
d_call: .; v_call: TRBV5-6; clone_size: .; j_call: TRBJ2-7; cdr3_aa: CASRGRYELYEQYF; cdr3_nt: TGTGCCAGCAGGGGAAGGTACGAATTGTACGAGCAGTACTTC
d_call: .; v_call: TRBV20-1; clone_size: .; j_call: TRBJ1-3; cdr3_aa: CSALYLIAPGNTIYF; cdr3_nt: TGCAGTGCCCTTTACTTGATTGCCCCTGGAAACACCATATATTTT
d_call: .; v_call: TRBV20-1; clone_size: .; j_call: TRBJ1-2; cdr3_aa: CSAMKGPTYGYTF; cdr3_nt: TGCAGTGCTATGAAGGGACCGACATATGGCTACACCTTC
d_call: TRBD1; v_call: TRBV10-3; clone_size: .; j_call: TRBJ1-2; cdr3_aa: CAISRQGGDYGYTF; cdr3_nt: TGTGCCATCAGTCGACAGGGGGGAGACTATGGCTACACCTTC
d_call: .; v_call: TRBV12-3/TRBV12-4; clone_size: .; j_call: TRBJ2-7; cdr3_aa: CASSLWGVGNYEQYF; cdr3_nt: TGTGCCAGCAGTTTATGGGGCGTAGGTAACTACGAGCAGTACTTC
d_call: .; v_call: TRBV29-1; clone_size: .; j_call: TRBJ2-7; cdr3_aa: CSVHSDGGSYEQYF; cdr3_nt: TGCAGCGTTCACTCGGACGGAGGGTCCTACGAGCAGTACTTC
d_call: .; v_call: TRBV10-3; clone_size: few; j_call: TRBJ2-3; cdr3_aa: CAFSQGLSTDTQYF; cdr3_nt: TGTGCCTTTTCCCAGGGGTTAAGCACAGATACGCAGTATTTT
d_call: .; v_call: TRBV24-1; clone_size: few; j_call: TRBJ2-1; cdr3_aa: CATSDPPGGLSYNEQFF; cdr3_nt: TGTGCCACCAGTGATCCCCCAGGCGGCCTATCCTACAATGAGCAGTTCTTC
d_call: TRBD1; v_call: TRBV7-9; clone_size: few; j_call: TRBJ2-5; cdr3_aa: CASSSDRRPLQETQYF; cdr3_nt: TGTGCCAGCAGCTCGGACAGGCGGCCCCTCCAAGAGACCCAGTACTTC
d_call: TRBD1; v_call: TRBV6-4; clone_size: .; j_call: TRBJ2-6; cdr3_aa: CASSTDRGSGANVLTF; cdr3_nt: TGTGCCAGCAGTACCGACAGGGGCTCTGGGGCCAACGTCCTGACTTTC
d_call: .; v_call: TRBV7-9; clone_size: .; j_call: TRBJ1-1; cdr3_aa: CASSAQPGQNTEAFF; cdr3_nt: TGTGCCAGCAGCGCCCAACCGGGCCAAAACACTGAAGCTTTCTTT
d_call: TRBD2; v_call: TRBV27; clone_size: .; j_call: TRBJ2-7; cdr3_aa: CASKRRGAGEFEQYF; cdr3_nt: TGTGCCAGCAAGCGGCGCGGTGCGGGAGAGTTCGAGCAGTACTTC
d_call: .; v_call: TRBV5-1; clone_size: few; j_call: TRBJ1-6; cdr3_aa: CASSETGSETLHF; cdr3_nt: TGCGCCAGCAGCGAAACAGGTTCAGAGACCCTCCACTTT
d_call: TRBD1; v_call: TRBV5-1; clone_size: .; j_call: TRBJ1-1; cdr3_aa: CASSSYRTQGANAEAFF; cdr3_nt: TGCGCCAGCAGCTCATATCGTACACAGGGGGCTAACGCTGAAGCTTTCTTT
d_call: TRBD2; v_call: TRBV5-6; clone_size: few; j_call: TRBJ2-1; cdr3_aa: CASSLGFGGSGILNEQFF; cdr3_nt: TGTGCCAGCAGCCTGGGGTTCGGTGGTAGCGGGATTCTCAATGAGCAGTTCTTC
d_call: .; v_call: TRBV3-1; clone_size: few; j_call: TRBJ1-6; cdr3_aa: CASSQGYNSPLHF; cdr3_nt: TGTGCCAGCAGCCAGGGGTATAATTCACCCCTCCACTTT
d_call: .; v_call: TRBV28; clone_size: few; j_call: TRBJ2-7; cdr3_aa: CASTGTYEQYF; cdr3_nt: TGTGCCAGCACCGGAACCTACGAGCAGTACTTC
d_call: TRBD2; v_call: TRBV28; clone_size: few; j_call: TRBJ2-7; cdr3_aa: CASRPSLAGVYEQYF; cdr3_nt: TGTGCCAGCAGACCCTCACTAGCGGGAGTATACGAGCAGTACTTC
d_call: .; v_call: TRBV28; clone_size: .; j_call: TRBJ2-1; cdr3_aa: CASITGPNEQFF; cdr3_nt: TGTGCCAGCATAACGGGACCCAATGAGCAGTTCTTC
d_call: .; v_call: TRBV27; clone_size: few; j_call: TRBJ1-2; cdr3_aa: CASREWGKYGYTF; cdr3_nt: TGTGCCAGCAGGGAGTGGGGGAAGTATGGCTACACCTTC
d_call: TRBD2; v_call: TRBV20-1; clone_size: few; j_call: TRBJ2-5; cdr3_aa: CSALAGQQETQYF; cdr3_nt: TGCAGTGCTCTAGCGGGGCAACAAGAGACCCAGTACTTC
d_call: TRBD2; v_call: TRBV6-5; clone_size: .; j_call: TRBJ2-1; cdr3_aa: CASSLTSATASYNEQFF; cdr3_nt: TGTGCCAGCAGTTTAACTAGCGCTACCGCCTCCTACAATGAGCAGTTCTTC
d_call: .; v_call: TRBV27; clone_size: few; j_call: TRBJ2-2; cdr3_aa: CASSLAHNTGELFF; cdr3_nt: TGTGCCAGCAGTTTGGCCCACAACACCGGGGAGCTGTTTTTT
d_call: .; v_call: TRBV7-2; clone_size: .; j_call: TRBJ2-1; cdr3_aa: CASSPPSYNEQFF; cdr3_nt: TGTGCCAGCAGCCCTCCGTCCTACAATGAGCAGTTCTTC
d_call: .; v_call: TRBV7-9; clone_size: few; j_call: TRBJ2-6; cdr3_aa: CASSGAGANVLTF; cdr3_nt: TGTGCCAGCAGTGGGGCTGGGGCCAACGTCCTGACTTTC
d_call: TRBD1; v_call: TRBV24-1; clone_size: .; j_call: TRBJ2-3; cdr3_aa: CATSDSGGATDTQYF; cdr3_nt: TGTGCCACCAGTGATTCAGGGGGCGCGACCGATACGCAGTATTTT